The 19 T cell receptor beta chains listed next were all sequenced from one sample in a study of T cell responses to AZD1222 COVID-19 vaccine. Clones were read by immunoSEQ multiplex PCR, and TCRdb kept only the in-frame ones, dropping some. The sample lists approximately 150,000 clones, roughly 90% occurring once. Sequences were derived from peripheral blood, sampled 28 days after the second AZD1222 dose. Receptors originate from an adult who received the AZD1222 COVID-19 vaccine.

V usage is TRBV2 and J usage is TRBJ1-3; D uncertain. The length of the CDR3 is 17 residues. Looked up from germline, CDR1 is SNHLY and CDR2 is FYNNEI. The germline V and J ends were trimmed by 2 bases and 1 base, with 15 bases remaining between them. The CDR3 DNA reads TGTGCCAGCAGTGAATTTGAGCAGAGCTATTCTGGAAACACCATATATTTT. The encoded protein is CASSEFEQSYSGNTIYF.

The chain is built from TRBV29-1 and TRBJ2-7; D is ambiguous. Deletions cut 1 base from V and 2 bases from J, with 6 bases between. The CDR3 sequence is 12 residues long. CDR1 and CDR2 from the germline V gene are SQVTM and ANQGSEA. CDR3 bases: TGCAGCGTTGAAGGCAACACCTACGAGCAGTACTTC. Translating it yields CSVEGNTYEQYF.

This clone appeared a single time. This CDR3 reads CASGLGGRDTEAFF. The CDR3 nucleotides are TGTGCTAGTGGTTTGGGCGGTCGGGACACTGAAGCTTTCTTT. The chain couples TRBV12-5 to TRBJ1-1; no reliable D call. This CDR3 has 14 amino acids. Trimming removed 1 base at V and 3 bases at J, with 9 bases between. In germline, CDR1 is LGHNT, CDR2 FRNRAP.

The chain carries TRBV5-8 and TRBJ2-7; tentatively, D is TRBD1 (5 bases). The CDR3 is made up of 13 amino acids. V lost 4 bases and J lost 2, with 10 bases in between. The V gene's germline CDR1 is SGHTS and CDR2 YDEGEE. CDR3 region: CASSRGPTYEQYF. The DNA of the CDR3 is TGTGCCAGCAGCAGGGGTCCCACCTACGAGCAGTACTTC.

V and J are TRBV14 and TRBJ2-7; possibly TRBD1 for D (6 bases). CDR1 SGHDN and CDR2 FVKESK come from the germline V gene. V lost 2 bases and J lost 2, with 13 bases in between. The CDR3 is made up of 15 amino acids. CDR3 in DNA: TGTGCCAGCAGCCAAAGGGGGTGGAGTACCTACGAGCAGTACTTC. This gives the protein CASSQRGWSTYEQYF.

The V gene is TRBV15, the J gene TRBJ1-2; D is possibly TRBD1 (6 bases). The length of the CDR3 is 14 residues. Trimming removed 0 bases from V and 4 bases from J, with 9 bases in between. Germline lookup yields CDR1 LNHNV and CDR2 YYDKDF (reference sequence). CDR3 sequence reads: CATSRDGGPYGYTF. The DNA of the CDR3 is TGTGCCACCAGCAGAGACGGGGGGCCCTATGGCTACACCTTC.

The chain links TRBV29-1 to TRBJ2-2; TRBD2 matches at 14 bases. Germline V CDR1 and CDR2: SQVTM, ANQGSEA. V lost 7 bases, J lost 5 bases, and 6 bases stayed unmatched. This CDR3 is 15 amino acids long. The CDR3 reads CSAGTSGSWTGELFF. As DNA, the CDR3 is TGCAGCGCAGGGACTAGCGGGAGCTGGACCGGGGAGCTGTTTTTT.

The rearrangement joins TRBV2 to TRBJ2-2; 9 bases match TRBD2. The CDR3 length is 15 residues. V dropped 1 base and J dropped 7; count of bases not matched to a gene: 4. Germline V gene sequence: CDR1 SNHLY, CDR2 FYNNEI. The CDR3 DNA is TGTGCCAGCAGTGAAGAGGCTAGCGGGGTCGGGGAGCTGTTTTTT. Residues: CASSEEASGVGELFF.

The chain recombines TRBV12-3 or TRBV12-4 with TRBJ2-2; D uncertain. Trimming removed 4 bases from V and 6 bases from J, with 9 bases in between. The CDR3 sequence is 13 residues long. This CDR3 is CASSYESPGELFF. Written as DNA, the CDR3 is TGTGCCAGCAGTTACGAAAGTCCCGGGGAGCTGTTTTTT.

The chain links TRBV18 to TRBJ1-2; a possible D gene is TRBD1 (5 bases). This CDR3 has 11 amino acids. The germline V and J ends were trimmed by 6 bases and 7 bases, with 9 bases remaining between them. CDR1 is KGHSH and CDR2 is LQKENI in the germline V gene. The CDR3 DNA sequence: TGTGCCAGCTCGGGGCTGGCTGGCTACACCTTC. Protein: CASSGLAGYTF.

CDR3 coding DNA: TGTGCCACCAGGACTAGCGGGGGGCCCCGGGGGACGCAGTATTTT. Translated, it gives CATRTSGGPRGTQYF. This chain connects TRBV6-5 to TRBJ2-3; 14 nucleotides match TRBD2. V shed 10 bases, J shed 9 bases, and the junction held 12 bases outside the gene matches. The CDR3 covers 15 residues. Germline-derived CDR1 and CDR2 are MNHEY and SVGAGI.

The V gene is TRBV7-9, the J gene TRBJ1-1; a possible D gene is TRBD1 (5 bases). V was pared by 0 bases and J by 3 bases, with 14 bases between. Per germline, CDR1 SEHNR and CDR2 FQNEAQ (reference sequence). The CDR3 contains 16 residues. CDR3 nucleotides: TGTGCCAGCAGCTTAGCAGGGCGGGGAGGGGACACTGAAGCTTTCTTT. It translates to CASSLAGRGGDTEAFF.

The CDR3 DNA is TGTGCCAGCAGCTTTTCAATGGGCAGGGCGGACAATGAGCAGTTCTTC. Translating gives CASSFSMGRADNEQFF. The V and J genes are TRBV7-3 and TRBJ2-1; D is perhaps TRBD1 (5 bases). The CDR3 contains 16 residues. Trimming took 3 bases from V and 5 from J, leaving 17 bases between them. The germline V gene has CDR1 SGHTA and CDR2 FQGTGA. Full variable domain (remainder filled in from reference TRBV7-3 and TRBJ2-1): GAGVSQTPSNKVTEKGKYVELRCDPISGHTALYWYRQSLGQGPEFLIYFQGTGAADDSGLPNDRFFAVRPEGSVSTLKIQRTERGDSAVYLCASSFSMGRADNEQFFGPGTRLTVL.

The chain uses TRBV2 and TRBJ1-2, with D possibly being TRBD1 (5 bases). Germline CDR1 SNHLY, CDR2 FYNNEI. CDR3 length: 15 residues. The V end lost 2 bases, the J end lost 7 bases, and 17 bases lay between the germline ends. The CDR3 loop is CASSERWGTSSGYTF. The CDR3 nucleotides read TGTGCCAGCAGTGAACGGTGGGGGACGAGCAGTGGCTACACCTTC.

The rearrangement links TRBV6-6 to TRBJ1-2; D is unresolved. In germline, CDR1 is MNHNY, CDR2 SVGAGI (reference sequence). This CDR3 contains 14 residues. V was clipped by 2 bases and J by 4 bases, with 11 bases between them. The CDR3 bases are TGTGCCAGCAGTTACACCGACCGAGGCTATGGCTACACCTTC. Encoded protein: CASSYTDRGYGYTF.

The CDR3 coding sequence is TGCGCCAGCAGCCACCTAGCCAGGGCCGACTATGGCTACACCTTC. The encoded protein is CASSHLARADYGYTF. The rearrangement joins TRBV4-1 to TRBJ1-2, with TRBD1 as a possible D gene (5 bases). Germline-derived CDR1 and CDR2 are MGHRA and YSYEKL. This CDR3 has 15 residues. The ends were cut back, 3 bases at V and 3 bases at J, with 14 bases in the middle.

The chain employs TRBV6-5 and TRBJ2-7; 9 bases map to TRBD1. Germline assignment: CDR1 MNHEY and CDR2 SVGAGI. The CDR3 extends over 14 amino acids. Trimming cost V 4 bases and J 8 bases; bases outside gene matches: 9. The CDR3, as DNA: TGTGCCAGCAGTTCCGGGACAGGGAGATCTAAGCAGTACTTC. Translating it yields CASSSGTGRSKQYF.

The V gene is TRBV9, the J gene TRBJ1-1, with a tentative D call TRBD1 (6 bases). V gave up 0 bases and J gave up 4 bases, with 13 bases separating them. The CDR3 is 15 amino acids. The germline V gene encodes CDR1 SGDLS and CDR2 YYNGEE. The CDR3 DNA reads TGTGCCAGCAGCGTAGGGGGACATCGGAGCACTGAAGCTTTCTTT. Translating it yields CASSVGGHRSTEAFF.

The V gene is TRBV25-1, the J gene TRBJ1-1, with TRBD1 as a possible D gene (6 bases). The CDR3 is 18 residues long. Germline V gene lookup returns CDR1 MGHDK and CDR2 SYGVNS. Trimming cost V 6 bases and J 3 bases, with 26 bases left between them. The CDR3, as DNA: TGTGCCAGCAGCGACGCGTCGACCGTTGACAGGTTGGACACTGAAGCTTTCTTT. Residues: CASSDASTVDRLDTEAFF.